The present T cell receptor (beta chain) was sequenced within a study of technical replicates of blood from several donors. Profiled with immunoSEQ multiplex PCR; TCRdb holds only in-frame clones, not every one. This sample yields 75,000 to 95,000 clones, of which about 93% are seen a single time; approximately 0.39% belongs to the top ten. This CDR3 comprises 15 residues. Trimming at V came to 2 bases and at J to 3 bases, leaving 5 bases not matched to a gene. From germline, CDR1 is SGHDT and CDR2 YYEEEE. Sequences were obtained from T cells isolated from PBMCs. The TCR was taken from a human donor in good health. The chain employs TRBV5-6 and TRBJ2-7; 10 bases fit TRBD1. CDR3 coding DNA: TGTGCCAGCAGCTTCACGGGACAGGGGTTCTACGAGCAGTACTTC. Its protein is CASSFTGQGFYEQYF.